This entry lists 10 T cell receptor beta chains sequenced from one sample in a study of T cell repertoires in cytomegalovirus infection. A single record per CDR3 protein comes from TCRdb applying MiXCR to the reads. The table has around 270,000 distinct CDR3 sequences, approximately 9.2% seen once. The material sequenced was PBMCs. The receptors were sampled from a human donor in good health (CMV status not recorded). Some clones in this sample may be carry-over from other donors' samples.

The chain carries TRBV6-6 and TRBJ1-1; a possible D gene is TRBD1 (5 bases). V was cut by 1 base and J by 3 bases, with 9 bases left in between. The CDR3 length is 14 residues. CDR1 is MNHNY, CDR2 SVGAGI, per germline (reference sequence). DNA for the CDR3: TGTGCCAGCAGTTACTGGGGGGGGGACACTGAAGCTTTCTTT. Amino acids: CASSYWGGDTEAFF.

This clonotype was seen only a few times. V usage is TRBV20-1 and J usage is TRBJ2-7, with 8 bases aligning to TRBD2. Germline CDR1 DFQATT, CDR2 SNEGSKA (reference sequence). The V and J ends lost 0 bases and 1 base, in that order; junction bases with no gene match: 2. CDR3 length: 14 amino acids. The CDR3 DNA sequence: TGCAGTGCTAGAGACGTAGCGGGGTCCTACGAGCAGTACTTC. Its translation is CSARDVAGSYEQYF.

The chain carries TRBV5-1 and TRBJ1-1; no firm D call. Trimming cost V 4 bases and J 5 bases, with 18 bases left between them. This CDR3 has 15 amino acids. Germline V gives CDR1 SGHRS, CDR2 YFSETQ. The CDR3 DNA follows: TGCGCCAGCAGCCGGATTGACCCTACGGTTACTGAAGCTTTCTTT. Translation gives CASSRIDPTVTEAFF.

This clonotype appeared many times. The V gene is TRBV11-3, the J gene TRBJ2-5; the match to TRBD1 covers 7 bases. CDR1 and CDR2 from the germline V gene are SGHNT and YENEEA. V was pared by 5 bases and J by 5 bases, with 8 bases of the junction left unmatched. CDR3 size: 14 residues. CDR3 in DNA: TGTGCCAGCAGCCAACAGGACAGGAGGGAGACCCAGTACTTC. The encoded protein is CASSQQDRRETQYF.

In its sample, this clonotype was seen many times. V gene TRBV29-1 combines with J gene TRBJ1-2; tentatively, D is TRBD1 (6 bases). The V gene's germline CDR1 is SQVTM and CDR2 ANQGSEA. V lost 6 bases and J lost 2, with 10 bases in between. There are 12 residues in the CDR3. CDR3 region: CSVRRGNYGYTF. CDR3 DNA: TGCAGCGTCCGCAGGGGAAACTATGGCTACACCTTC.

This clonotype is a singleton in its sample. The V and J genes are TRBV7-4 and TRBJ2-1; D possibly corresponds to TRBD2 (6 bases). V dropped 5 bases and J dropped 7 bases, with 15 bases sitting between them. This CDR3 has 14 residues. CDR1 and CDR2 (germline): SGHVT, SQSDAQ. CDR3 sequence reads: CASSPGLDVNEQFF. DNA of the CDR3: TGTGCCAGCAGCCCGGGACTCGATGTTAATGAGCAGTTCTTC.

Ten or more counts support this clonotype. V gene TRBV7-2 combines with J gene TRBJ2-5; perhaps TRBD1 as D (6 bases). The V end lost 0 bases, the J end lost 4 bases, and 12 bases lay between the germline ends. Germline assignment: CDR1 SGHTA and CDR2 FQGNSA. This CDR3 has 15 amino acids. CDR3 nucleotides: TGTGCCAGCAGCTTAGCTACAGGGTACGGAGAGACCCAGTACTTC. Its protein product is CASSLATGYGETQYF.

CDR3 coding DNA: TGTGCCAGCAGTTTTAGCGGAGGGATCACAGATACGCAGTATTTT. Translating gives CASSFSGGITDTQYF. The V call is TRBV28, the J call TRBJ2-3; tentatively, D is TRBD2 (6 bases). The V and J ends lost 3 bases and 2 bases respectively, with 12 bases between them. The CDR3 totals 15 residues. Germline loops: CDR1 MDHEN, CDR2 SYDVKM.

This clonotype was picked up many times. This rearrangement joins TRBV7-8 to TRBJ2-5; weak D call: TRBD2 (6 bases). The ends were cut back, 5 bases at V and 5 bases at J, with 18 bases in the middle. Germline V gives CDR1 SGHVS, CDR2 FQNEAQ. The CDR3 runs 15 residues. The CDR3 DNA is TGTGCCAGCAGCGCCCGGGACTCGACTCGGGAGACCCAGTACTTC. This encodes CASSARDSTRETQYF.

The chain links TRBV14 to TRBJ2-7, with D possibly TRBD2 on 5 matching bases. V gave up 1 base and J gave up 4 bases, with 8 bases separating them. Germline values: CDR1 SGHDN, CDR2 FVKESK. The CDR3 sequence is 13 residues long. The CDR3, as DNA: TGTGCCAGCAGCCAAGGACTAATATACGAGCAGTACTTC. Encoded protein: CASSQGLIYEQYF.